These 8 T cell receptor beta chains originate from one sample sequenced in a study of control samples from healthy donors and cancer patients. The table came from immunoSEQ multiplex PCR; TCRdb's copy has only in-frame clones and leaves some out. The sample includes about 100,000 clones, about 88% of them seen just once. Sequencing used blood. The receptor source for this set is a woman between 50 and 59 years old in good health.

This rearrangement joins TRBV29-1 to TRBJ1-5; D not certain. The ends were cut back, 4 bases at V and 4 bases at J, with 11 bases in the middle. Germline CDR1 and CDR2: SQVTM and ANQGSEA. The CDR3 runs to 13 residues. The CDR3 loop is CSVGHTVNQPQHF. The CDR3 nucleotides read TGCAGCGTTGGGCACACCGTGAATCAGCCCCAGCATTTT.

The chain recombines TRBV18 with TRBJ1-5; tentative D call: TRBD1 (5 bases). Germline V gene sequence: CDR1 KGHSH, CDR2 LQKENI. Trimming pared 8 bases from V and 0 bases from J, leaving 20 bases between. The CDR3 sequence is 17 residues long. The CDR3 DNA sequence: TGTGCCAGCGCTCGAGGAGGGGAGTCATATAGCAATCAGCCCCAGCATTTT. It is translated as CASARGGESYSNQPQHF.

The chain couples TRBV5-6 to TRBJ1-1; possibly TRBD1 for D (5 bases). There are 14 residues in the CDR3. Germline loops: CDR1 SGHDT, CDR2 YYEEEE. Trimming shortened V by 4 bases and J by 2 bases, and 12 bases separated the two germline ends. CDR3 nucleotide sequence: TGTGCCAGCAGCGTTCGACAGACAAACACTGAAGCTTTCTTT. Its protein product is CASSVRQTNTEAFF.

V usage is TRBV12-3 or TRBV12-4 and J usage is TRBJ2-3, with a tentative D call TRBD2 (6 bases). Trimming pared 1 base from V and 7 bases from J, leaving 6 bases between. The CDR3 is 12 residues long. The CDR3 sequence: CASSLGGNTQYF. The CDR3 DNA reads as TGTGCCAGCAGTTTAGGCGGGAATACGCAGTATTTT.

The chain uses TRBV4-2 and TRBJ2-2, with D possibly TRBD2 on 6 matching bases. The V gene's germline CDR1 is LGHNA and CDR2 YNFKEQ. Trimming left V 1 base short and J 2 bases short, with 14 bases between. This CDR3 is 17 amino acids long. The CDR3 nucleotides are TGTGCCAGCAGCCAAGCAGAGATTAGCGGAAACACCGGGGAGCTGTTTTTT. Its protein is CASSQAEISGNTGELFF.

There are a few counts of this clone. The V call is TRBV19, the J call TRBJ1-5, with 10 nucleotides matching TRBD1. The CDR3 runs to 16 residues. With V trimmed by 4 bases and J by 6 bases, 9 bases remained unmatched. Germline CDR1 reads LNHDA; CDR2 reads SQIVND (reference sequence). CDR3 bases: TGTGCCAGTAGTAGGGGCGGACAGGGGGGCTCTCAGCCCCAGCATTTT. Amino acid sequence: CASSRGGQGGSQPQHF.

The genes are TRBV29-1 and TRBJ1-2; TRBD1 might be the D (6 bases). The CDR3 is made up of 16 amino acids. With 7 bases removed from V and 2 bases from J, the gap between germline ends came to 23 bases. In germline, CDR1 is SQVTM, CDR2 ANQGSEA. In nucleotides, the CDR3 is TGCAGCGCTAACCACATAGGACAGCCAGGAAACTATGGCTACACCTTC. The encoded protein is CSANHIGQPGNYGYTF.

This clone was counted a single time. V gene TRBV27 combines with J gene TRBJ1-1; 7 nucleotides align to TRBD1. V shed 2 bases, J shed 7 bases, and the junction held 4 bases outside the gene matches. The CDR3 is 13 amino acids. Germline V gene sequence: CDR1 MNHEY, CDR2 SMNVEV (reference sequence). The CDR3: CASSLRGQIEAFF. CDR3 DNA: TGTGCCAGCAGTTTACGGGGACAGATTGAAGCTTTCTTT.